This T cell receptor beta chain emerged from a study of T cell changes during pregnancy in multiple sclerosis. Sequenced by immunoSEQ multiplex PCR; TCRdb stores in-frame clones only, minus some. The table lists 39,000 or so clones, less than 95% of them singletons, with more than 8% in the top ten. This CDR3 is built from 17 residues. Germline values: CDR1 MNHEY, CDR2 SMNVEV (reference sequence). Trimming shortened V by 4 bases and J by 3 bases, and 19 bases separated the two germline ends. Sequenced here: CD8+ T cells from peripheral blood mononuclear cells, sampled in the first trimester of pregnancy. The chain recombines TRBV27 with TRBJ2-1, with a possible D match to TRBD1 (6 bases). The receptor was isolated from a female donor with multiple sclerosis, enrolled in a pregnancy study. CDR3 in amino acids: CASSYGVTGSGYNEQFF. In DNA form, the CDR3 reads TGTGCCAGCAGTTACGGAGTAACAGGGTCCGGCTACAATGAGCAGTTCTTC.